This entry is about one TCR beta chain. Its antigen is unidentified. The CDR3 spans 11 residues. Per germline, CDR1 LNHDA and CDR2 SQIVND (reference sequence). Deletions cut 10 bases from V and 6 bases from J, with 9 bases between. This record belongs to a study of cytomegalovirus exposure and HLA in healthy donors. The overall study: About 179 million T cells yielded 110 million or so unique TCR beta sequences in earlier analysis. Among the 398 genotyped donors, less than 85% were placed in the Caucasian-associated ancestry cluster.

Overall study findings and caveats: Most of the TCR beta V segments (in an earlier analysis) were productive either about 87% or about 30% of the time. In vitro testing confirmed a few CMV-associated chains as specific for CMV antigens.

Researchers ran the PCR with 60 Vbeta and 13 Jbeta primers. TCRdb keeps only in-frame clones here, not all; method: immunoSEQ multiplex PCR. The table includes about 160,000 clones, 70% to 80% detected once. Sequencing was done on a sample of PBMCs. The sequence came from a woman in her thirties or forties in good health and CMV-seronegative. This chain uses TRBV19 with TRBJ2-2; the D gene is possibly TRBD1 (6 bases). The chain's CDR3 is CATSGAGELFF. The CDR3 bases are TGTGCCACCTCAGGGGCCGGGGAGCTGTTTTTT.